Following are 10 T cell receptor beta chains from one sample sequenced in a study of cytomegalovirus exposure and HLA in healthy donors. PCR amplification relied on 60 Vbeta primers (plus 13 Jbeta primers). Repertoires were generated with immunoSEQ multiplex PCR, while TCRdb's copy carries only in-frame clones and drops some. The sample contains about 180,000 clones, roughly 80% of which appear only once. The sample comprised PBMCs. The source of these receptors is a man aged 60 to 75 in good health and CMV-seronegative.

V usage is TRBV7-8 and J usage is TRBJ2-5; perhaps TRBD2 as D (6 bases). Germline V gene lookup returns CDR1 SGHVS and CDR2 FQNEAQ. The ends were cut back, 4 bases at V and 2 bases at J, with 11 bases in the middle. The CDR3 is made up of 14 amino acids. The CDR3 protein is CASSSFSGQETQYF. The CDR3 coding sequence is TGTGCCAGCAGCTCCTTTAGCGGACAAGAGACCCAGTACTTC.

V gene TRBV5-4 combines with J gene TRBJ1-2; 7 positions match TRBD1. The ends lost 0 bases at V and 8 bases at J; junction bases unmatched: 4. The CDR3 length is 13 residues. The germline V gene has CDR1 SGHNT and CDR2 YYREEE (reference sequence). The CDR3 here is CASSLGTGDGYTF. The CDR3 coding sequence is TGTGCCAGCAGCTTGGGAACAGGGGACGGCTACACCTTC.

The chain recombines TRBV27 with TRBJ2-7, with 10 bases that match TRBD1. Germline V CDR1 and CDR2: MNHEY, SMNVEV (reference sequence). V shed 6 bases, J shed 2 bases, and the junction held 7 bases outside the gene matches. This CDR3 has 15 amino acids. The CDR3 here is CASRAGQGTPYEQYF. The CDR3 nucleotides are TGTGCCAGCAGGGCGGGACAGGGGACCCCCTACGAGCAGTACTTC.

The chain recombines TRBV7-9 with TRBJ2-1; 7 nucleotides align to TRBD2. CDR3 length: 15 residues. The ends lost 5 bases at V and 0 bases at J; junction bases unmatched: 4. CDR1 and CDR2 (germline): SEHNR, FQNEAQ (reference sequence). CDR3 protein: CASSQLAFSYNEQFF. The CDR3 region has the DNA TGTGCCAGCAGCCAACTAGCGTTCTCCTACAATGAGCAGTTCTTC.

This CDR3 is CASSEAGDNEKLFF. The CDR3 DNA reads as TGCGCCAGCAGTGAGGCAGGCGACAATGAAAAACTGTTTTTT. The J gene is TRBJ1-4, the V gene TRBV10-1; D is uncertain. Germline V gene data show CDR1 as WNHNN and CDR2 as SYGVQD (reference sequence). CDR3 length equals 14 residues. V dropped 2 bases and J dropped 5 bases, with 9 bases sitting between them.

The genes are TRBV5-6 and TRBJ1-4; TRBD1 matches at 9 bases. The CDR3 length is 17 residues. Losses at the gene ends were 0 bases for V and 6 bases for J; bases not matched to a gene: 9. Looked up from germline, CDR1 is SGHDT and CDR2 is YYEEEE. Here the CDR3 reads CASSLAWDRAKDEKLFF. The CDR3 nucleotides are TGTGCCAGCAGCTTGGCGTGGGACAGGGCCAAGGATGAAAAACTGTTTTTT.

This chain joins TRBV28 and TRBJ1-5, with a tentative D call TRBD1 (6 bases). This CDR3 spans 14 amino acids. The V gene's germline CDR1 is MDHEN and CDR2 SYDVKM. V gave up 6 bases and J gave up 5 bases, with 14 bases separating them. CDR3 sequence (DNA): TGTGCCAGCAGACCGACAGGACAGCATCAGCCCCAGCATTTT. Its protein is CASRPTGQHQPQHF.

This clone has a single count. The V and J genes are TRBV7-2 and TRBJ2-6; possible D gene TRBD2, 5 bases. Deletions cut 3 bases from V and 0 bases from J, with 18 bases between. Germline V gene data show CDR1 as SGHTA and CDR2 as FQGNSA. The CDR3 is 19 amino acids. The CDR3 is CASSFQLRGISSGANVLTF. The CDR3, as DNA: TGTGCCAGCAGCTTTCAACTACGGGGAATAAGCTCTGGGGCCAACGTCCTGACTTTC. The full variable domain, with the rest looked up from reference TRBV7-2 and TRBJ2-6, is GAGVSQSPSNKVTEKGKDVELRCDPISGHTALYWYRQSLGQGLEFLIYFQGNSAPDKSGLPSDRFSAERTGGSVSTLTIQRTQQEDSAVYLCASSFQLRGISSGANVLTFGAGSRLTVL.

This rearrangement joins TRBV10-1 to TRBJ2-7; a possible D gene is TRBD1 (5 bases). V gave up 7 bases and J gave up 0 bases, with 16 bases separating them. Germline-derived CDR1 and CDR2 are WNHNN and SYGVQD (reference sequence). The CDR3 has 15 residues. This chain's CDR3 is CASIANRTLSYEQYF. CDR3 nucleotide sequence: TGCGCCAGCATCGCTAACAGGACACTCTCCTACGAGCAGTACTTC.

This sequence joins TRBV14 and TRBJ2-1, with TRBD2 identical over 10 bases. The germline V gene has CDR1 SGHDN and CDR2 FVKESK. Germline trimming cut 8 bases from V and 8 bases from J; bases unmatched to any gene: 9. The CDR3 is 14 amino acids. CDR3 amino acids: CASRLAGVRDEQFF. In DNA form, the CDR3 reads TGTGCCAGCCGGCTAGCGGGGGTGCGTGATGAGCAGTTCTTC.